One sample yielded the 3 T cell receptor beta chains listed below, sequenced in a study of T cell changes during pregnancy in multiple sclerosis. Measured with immunoSEQ multiplex PCR; TCRdb has only the in-frame clones, and not every one. This sample has about 48,000 clones, with roughly 85% found just once. The material sequenced was CD4+ T cells from peripheral blood mononuclear cells, taken in the second trimester of pregnancy. These receptors originate from a female donor with multiple sclerosis, enrolled in a pregnancy study.

This chain links TRBV7-2 with TRBJ1-3, with 7 positions matching TRBD1. The CDR3 is 16 residues long. Trimming at V came to 5 bases and at J to 0 bases, leaving 7 bases not matched to a gene. CDR1 is SGHTA, CDR2 FQGNSA, per germline. Here the CDR3 DNA reads TGTGCCAGCAGCCGCTCTGGGGACAGCTCTGGAAACACCATATATTTT. Its translation: CASSRSGDSSGNTIYF.

V and J are TRBV6-6 and TRBJ2-3; D is perhaps TRBD2 (5 bases). Between the trimmed V and J ends, which lost 3 bases and 0 bases, there was a span of 10 bases. Germline CDR1 and CDR2: MNHNY and SVGAGI (reference sequence). This CDR3 has 15 residues. This chain's CDR3 is CASSYRLASTDTQYF. The CDR3 nucleotides are TGTGCCAGCAGTTATCGGCTAGCTAGCACAGATACGCAGTATTTT.

The rearrangement links TRBV5-4 to TRBJ2-2, with 8 bases identical to TRBD1. V was clipped by 5 bases and J by 0 bases; unmatched bases: 3. The CDR3 sequence is 15 residues long. Germline V gene sequence: CDR1 SGHNT, CDR2 YYREEE (reference sequence). CDR3 coding DNA: TGTGCCAGCAGGAGGGGACAGGCGAACACCGGGGAGCTGTTTTTT. As protein: CASRRGQANTGELFF.